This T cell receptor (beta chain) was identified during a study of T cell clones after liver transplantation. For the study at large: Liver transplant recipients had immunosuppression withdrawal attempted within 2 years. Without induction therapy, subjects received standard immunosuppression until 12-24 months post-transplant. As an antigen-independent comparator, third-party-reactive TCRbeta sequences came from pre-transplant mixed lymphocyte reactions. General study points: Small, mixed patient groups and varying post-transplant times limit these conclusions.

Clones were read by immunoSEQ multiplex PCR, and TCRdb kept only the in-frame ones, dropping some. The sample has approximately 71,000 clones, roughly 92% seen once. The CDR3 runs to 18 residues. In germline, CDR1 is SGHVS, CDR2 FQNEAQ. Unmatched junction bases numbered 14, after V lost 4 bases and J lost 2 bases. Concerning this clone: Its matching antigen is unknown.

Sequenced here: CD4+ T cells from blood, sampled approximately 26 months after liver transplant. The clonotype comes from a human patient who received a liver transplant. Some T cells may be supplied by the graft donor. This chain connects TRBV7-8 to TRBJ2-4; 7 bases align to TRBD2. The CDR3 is CASSSLGAGSLSKNIQYF. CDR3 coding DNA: TGTGCCAGCAGCTCCCTCGGAGCGGGGAGCCTATCCAAAAACATTCAGTACTTC.